This record covers a single T cell receptor beta chain. The target antigen is unknown. Generated by immunoSEQ multiplex PCR, the TCRdb table keeps only in-frame clones and is missing some. The table records around 100,000 clones, more than 85% of them present only once. These data belong to a study of T cell responses to AZD1222 COVID-19 vaccine. Study context: Investigators merged groups given second doses at roughly 4 or roughly 12 weeks. Study findings and constraints: Baseline serology detected seropositivity in only six AZD1222 recipients. Vaccination with two AZD1222 doses was followed by a rise in Spike-specific TCR breadth and depth.

The receptor was derived from an adult in good health. This specimen consisted of peripheral blood, obtained on day 0 of AZD1222 vaccination.

In DNA, the CDR3 is TGTGCCAGCAGGGGAACGGCTGGGGGTAACACCGGGGAGCTGTTTTTT. Residues: CASRGTAGGNTGELFF. This chain joins TRBV7-8 and TRBJ2-2, with D perhaps matching TRBD1 or TRBD2 (5 bases each). Germline CDR1 SGHVS, CDR2 FQNEAQ. The CDR3 runs 16 residues. Trimming removed 6 bases from V and 2 bases from J, with 16 bases in between. The full variable domain, rest sourced from reference TRBV7-8 and TRBJ2-2, is GAGVSQSPRYKVAKRGQDVALRCDPISGHVSLFWYQQALGQGPEFLTYFQNEAQLDKSGLPSDRFFAERPEGSVSTLKIQRTQQEDSAVYLCASRGTAGGNTGELFFGEGSRLTVL.